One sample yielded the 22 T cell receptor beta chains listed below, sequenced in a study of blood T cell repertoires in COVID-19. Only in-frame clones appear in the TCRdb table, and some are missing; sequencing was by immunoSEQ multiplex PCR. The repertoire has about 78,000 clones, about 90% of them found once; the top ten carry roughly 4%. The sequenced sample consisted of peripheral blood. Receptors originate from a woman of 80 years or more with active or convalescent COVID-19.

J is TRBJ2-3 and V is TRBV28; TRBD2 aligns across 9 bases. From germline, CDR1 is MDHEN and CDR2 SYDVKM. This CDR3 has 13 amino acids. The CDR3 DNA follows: TGTCAGTCTAGCGGGGTTCGCGCAGATACGCAGTATTTT. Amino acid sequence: CQSSGVRADTQYF. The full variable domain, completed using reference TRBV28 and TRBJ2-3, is DVKVTQSSRYLVKRTGEKVFLECVQDMDHENMFWYRQDPGLGLRLIYFSYDVKMKEKGDIPEGYSVSREKKERFSLILESASTNQTSMYLCQSSGVRADTQYFGPGTRLTVL.

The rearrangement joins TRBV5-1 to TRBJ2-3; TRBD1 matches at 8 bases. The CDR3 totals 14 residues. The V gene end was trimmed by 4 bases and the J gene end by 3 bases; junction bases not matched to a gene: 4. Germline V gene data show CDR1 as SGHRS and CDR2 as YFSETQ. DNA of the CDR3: TGCGCCAGCAGCCGACAGGGGACTACAGATACGCAGTATTTT. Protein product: CASSRQGTTDTQYF.

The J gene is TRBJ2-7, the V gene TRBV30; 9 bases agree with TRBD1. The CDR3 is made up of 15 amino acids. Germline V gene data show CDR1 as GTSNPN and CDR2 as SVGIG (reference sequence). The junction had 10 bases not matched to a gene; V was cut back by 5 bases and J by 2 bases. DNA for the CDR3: TGTGCCTGGGCATGGGGACAGGGAGGTCCCTACGAGCAGTACTTC. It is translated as CAWAWGQGGPYEQYF. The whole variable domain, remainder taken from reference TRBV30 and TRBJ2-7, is SQTIHQWPATLVQPVGSPLSLECTVEGTSNPNLYWYRQAAGRGLQLLFYSVGIGQISSEVPQNLSASRPQDRQFILSSKKLLLSDSGFYLCAWAWGQGGPYEQYFGPGTRLTVT.

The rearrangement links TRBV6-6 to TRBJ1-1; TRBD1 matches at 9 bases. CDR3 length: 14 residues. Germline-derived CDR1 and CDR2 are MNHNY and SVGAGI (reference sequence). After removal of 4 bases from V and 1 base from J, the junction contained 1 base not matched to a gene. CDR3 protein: CASSLGQGNTEAFF. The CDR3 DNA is TGTGCCAGCAGTTTGGGACAGGGGAACACTGAAGCTTTCTTT.

CDR3 in amino acids: CASSQGAGGGLDSPLHF. For the CDR3, the DNA is TGCGCCAGCAGCCAAGGTGCAGGGGGCGGTTTGGATTCACCCCTCCACTTT. This chain uses TRBV4-1 with TRBJ1-6; TRBD1 matches 8 bases. There are 17 residues in the CDR3. CDR1 and CDR2 from the germline V gene are MGHRA and YSYEKL. V lost 1 base and J lost 8; bases outside the gene matches: 10.

CDR3 loop: CASSTGAGGELFF. CDR3 DNA: TGTGCCAGCTCTACAGGGGCCGGCGGGGAGCTGTTTTTT. V and J are TRBV6-5 and TRBJ2-2, with 7 bases matching TRBD1. Looked up from germline, CDR1 is MNHEY and CDR2 is SVGAGI. V shed 8 bases and J 7 bases; nucleotides not matched to a gene: 7. CDR3 size: 13 residues.

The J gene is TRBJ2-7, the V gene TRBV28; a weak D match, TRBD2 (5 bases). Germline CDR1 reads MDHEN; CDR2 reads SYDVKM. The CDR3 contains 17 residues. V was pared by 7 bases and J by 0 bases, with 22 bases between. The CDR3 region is CASTLSSPGLFSYEQYF. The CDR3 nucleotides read TGTGCCAGCACCTTGTCCTCCCCGGGGTTGTTCTCCTACGAGCAGTACTTC. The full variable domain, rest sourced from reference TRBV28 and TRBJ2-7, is DVKVTQSSRYLVKRTGEKVFLECVQDMDHENMFWYRQDPGLGLRLIYFSYDVKMKEKGDIPEGYSVSREKKERFSLILESASTNQTSMYLCASTLSSPGLFSYEQYFGPGTRLTVT.

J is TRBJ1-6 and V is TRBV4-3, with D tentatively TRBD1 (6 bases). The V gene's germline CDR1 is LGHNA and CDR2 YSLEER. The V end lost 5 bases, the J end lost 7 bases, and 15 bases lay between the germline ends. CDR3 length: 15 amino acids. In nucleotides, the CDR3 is TGCGCCAGCAGCGCACAGGGTTCTGCCAATTCACCCCTCCACTTT. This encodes CASSAQGSANSPLHF.

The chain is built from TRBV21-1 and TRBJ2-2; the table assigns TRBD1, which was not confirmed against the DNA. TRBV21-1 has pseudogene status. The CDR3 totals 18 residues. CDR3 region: CASSSRDSPKPNTGELFF. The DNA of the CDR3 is TGTGCCAGCAGCAGTCGGGACAGCCCCAAACCAAACACCGGGGAGCTGTTTTTT.

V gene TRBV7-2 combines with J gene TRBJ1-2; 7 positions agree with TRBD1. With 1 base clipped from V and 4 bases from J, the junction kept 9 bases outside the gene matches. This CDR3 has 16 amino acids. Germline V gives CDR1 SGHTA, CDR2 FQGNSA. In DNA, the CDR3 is TGTGCCAGCAGCTTAGATCCCGGGACAGACCGCTATGGCTACACCTTC. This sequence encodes CASSLDPGTDRYGYTF.

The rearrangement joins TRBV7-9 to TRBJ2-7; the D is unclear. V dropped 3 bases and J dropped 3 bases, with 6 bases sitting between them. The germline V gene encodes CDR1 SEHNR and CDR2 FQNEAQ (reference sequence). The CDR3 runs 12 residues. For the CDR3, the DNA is TGTGCCAGCAGCTTCTCCGGCTACGAGCAGTACTTC. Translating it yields CASSFSGYEQYF.

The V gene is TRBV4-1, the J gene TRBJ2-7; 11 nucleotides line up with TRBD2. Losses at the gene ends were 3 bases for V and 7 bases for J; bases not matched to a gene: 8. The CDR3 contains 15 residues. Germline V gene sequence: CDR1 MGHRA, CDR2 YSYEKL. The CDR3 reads CASSHLTSGMREQYF. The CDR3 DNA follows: TGCGCCAGCAGCCATCTGACTAGCGGGATGCGTGAGCAGTACTTC.

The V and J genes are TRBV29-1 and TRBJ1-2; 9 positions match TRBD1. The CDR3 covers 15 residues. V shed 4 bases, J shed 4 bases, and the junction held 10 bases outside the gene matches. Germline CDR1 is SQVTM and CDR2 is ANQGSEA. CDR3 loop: CSVGAWDRESYGYTF. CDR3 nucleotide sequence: TGCAGCGTTGGGGCTTGGGACAGGGAGAGCTATGGCTACACCTTC.

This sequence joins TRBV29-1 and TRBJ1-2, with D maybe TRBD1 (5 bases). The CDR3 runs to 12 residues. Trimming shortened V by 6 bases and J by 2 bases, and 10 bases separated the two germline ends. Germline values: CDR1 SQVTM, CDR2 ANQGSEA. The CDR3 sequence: CSVKTDNYGYTF. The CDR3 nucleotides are TGCAGCGTCAAGACAGACAACTATGGCTACACCTTC.

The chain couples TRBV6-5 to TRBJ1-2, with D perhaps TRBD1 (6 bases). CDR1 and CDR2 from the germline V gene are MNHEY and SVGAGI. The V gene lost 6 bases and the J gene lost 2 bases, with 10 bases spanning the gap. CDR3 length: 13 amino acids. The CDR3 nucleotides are TGTGCCAGCAGCGCGGACAGAAACTATGGCTACACCTTC. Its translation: CASSADRNYGYTF.

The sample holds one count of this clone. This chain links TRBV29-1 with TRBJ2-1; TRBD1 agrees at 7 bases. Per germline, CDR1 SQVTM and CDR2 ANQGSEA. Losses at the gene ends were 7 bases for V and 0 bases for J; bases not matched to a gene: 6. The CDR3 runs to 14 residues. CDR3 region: CSAGQASSYNEQFF. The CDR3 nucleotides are TGCAGCGCAGGACAGGCGAGCTCCTACAATGAGCAGTTCTTC.

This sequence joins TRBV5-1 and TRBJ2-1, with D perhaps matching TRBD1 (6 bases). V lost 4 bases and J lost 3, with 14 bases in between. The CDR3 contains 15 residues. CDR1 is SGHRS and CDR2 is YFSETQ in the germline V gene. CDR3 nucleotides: TGCGCCAGCAGCAAGGGACAATCCGGCTACAATGAGCAGTTCTTC. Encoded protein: CASSKGQSGYNEQFF.

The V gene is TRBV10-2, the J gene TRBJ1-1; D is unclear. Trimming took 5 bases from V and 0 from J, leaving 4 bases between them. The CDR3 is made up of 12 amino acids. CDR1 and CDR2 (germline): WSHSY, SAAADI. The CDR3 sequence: CASSQMNTEAFF. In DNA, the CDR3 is TGCGCCAGCAGTCAGATGAACACTGAAGCTTTCTTT.

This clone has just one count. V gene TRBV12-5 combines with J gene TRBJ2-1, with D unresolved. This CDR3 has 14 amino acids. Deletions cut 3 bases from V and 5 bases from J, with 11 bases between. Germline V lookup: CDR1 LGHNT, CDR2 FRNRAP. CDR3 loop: CASGLVGGDNEQFF. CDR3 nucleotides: TGTGCTAGTGGTTTAGTCGGCGGAGACAATGAGCAGTTCTTC.

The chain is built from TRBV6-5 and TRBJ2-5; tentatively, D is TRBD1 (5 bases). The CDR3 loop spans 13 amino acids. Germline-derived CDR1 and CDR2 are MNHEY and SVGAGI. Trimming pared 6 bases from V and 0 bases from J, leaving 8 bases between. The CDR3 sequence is CASRMTDQETQYF. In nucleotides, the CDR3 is TGTGCCAGCAGGATGACAGACCAAGAGACCCAGTACTTC.

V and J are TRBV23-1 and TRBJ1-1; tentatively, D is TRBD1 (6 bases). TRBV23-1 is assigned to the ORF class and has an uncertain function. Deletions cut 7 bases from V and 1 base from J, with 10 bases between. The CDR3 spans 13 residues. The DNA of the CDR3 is TGCGCCAGCACGAGGGGGGGGAACACTGAAGCTTTCTTT. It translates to CASTRGGNTEAFF.

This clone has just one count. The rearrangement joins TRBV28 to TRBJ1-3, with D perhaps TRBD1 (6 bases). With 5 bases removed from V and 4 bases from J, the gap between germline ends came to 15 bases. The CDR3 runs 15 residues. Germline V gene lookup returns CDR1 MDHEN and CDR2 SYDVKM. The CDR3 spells CASSATGPRGNTIYF. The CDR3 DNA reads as TGTGCCAGCAGTGCTACAGGGCCTCGGGGAAACACCATATATTTT.